One sample yielded the 29 T cell receptor beta chains listed below, sequenced in a study of blood T cell repertoires in COVID-19. Produced via immunoSEQ multiplex PCR; TCRdb's table is partial and in-frame only. The sample has approximately 170,000 clones, roughly four fifths seen once. The sequencing input was peripheral blood. The receptors shown here come from a man aged 65 to 85 who had recovered from COVID-19.

The chain has TRBV10-3 and TRBJ1-1, with no clear D. Germline V gene lookup returns CDR1 ENHRY and CDR2 SYGVKD. V lost 4 bases and J lost 0, with 3 bases in between. This CDR3 comprises 12 residues. CDR3 sequence reads: CAISAVNTEAFF. In DNA form, the CDR3 reads TGTGCCATCAGTGCAGTGAACACTGAAGCTTTCTTT.

DNA of the CDR3: TGCAGCGTCATCGGGGACAGGGGGTACGAGCAGTACTTC. It specifies CSVIGDRGYEQYF. This chain links TRBV29-1 with TRBJ2-7, with 11 bases aligning to TRBD1. CDR1 and CDR2 (germline): SQVTM, ANQGSEA. The CDR3 spans 13 residues. With 6 bases clipped from V and 4 bases from J, the junction kept 5 bases outside the gene matches.

V and J are TRBV11-2 and TRBJ1-5, with unresolved D. The CDR3 has 14 amino acids. Trimming removed 1 base from V and 0 bases from J, with 4 bases in between. CDR1 SGHAT and CDR2 FQNNGV come from the germline V gene. As DNA, the CDR3 is TGTGCCAGCAGCTTAGCGGTTAGCAATCAGCCCCAGCATTTT. As protein: CASSLAVSNQPQHF.

The chain joins TRBV28 to TRBJ1-5; D is perhaps TRBD1 (5 bases). V was pared by 4 bases and J by 6 bases, with 10 bases between. This CDR3 comprises 13 residues. Germline V gives CDR1 MDHEN, CDR2 SYDVKM. In nucleotides, the CDR3 is TGTGCCAGCAGTTCGCAGGGTGTTCAGCCCCAGCATTTT. Encoded protein: CASSSQGVQPQHF.

The chain uses TRBV5-1 and TRBJ2-1, with 10 bases that match TRBD1. The CDR3 length is 15 residues. Germline V lookup: CDR1 SGHRS, CDR2 YFSETQ. The trim removed 6 bases at V and 1 base at J, leaving 4 bases unmatched. The CDR3 sequence is CASTRTGGSYNEQFF. Here the CDR3 DNA reads TGCGCCAGCACCCGGACAGGGGGTTCCTACAATGAGCAGTTCTTC.

This clone was observed a few times. The gene calls are TRBV6-2 or TRBV6-3 and TRBJ1-1, with D possibly being TRBD1 (6 bases). Trimming cost V 4 bases and J 0 bases, with 9 bases left between them. The CDR3 runs 14 residues. CDR1 and CDR2 from the germline V gene are MNHEY and SVGEGT. The CDR3, as DNA: TGTGCCAGCAGTTCACAGGGTTTGAACACTGAAGCTTTCTTT. Protein product: CASSSQGLNTEAFF.

V is TRBV11-2 and J is TRBJ2-7; D gene ambiguous. CDR3 length equals 13 residues. Trimming stripped 4 bases from V and 3 bases from J, with 10 bases between. The germline V gene has CDR1 SGHAT and CDR2 FQNNGV. DNA for the CDR3: TGTGCCAGCAGCTCACCCACTTTCTACGAGCAGTACTTC. It yields the protein CASSSPTFYEQYF.

This clone appeared a few times. This CDR3 reads CASRSLGIAGGGGEQFF. DNA of the CDR3: TGTGCCAGCAGGTCCTTGGGGATAGCGGGAGGAGGGGGTGAGCAGTTCTTC. V gene TRBV7-2 combines with J gene TRBJ2-1; 10 bases line up with TRBD2. Germline V lookup: CDR1 SGHTA, CDR2 FQGNSA. The CDR3 spans 17 residues. The V segment lost 6 bases and the J segment 9 bases; nucleotides outside the gene matches: 17.

The chain links TRBV7-2 to TRBJ2-2; 7 bases map to TRBD2. V shed 2 bases and J 3 bases; nucleotides not matched to a gene: 3. The CDR3 is 15 amino acids. Germline V gene lookup returns CDR1 SGHTA and CDR2 FQGNSA. CDR3 nucleotide sequence: TGTGCCAGCAGCTTATGGGGGAGGGACACCGGGGAGCTGTTTTTT. Its protein is CASSLWGRDTGELFF.

This chain connects TRBV12-3 or TRBV12-4 to TRBJ1-1; 7 bases align to TRBD1. The CDR3 consists of 13 residues. The V and J ends lost 6 bases and 4 bases, in that order; junction bases with no gene match: 5. The CDR3 nucleotides read TGTGCCAGCAGCATTACAGGGGCCACTGAAGCTTTCTTT. Translated, it gives CASSITGATEAFF.

The chain combines TRBV2 with TRBJ2-7; D is perhaps TRBD2 (5 bases). Germline V CDR1 and CDR2: SNHLY, FYNNEI. The V end lost 1 base, the J end lost 5 bases, and 12 bases lay between the germline ends. This CDR3 region has 14 residues. The CDR3 loop is CASSEELVSHEQYF. For the CDR3, the DNA is TGTGCCAGCAGTGAAGAACTAGTTTCCCACGAGCAGTACTTC.

The chain employs TRBV6-6 and TRBJ2-1; 11 nucleotides align to TRBD2. Germline CDR1 is MNHNY and CDR2 is SVGAGI (reference sequence). The trim removed 2 bases at V and 10 bases at J, leaving 7 bases unmatched. The CDR3 is made up of 15 amino acids. The CDR3 nucleotides read TGTGCCAGCAGTTACACTGGGACTAGCGGCCTCGAGCAGTTCTTC. It translates to CASSYTGTSGLEQFF.

The V gene is TRBV23-1, the J gene TRBJ1-4; 7 nucleotides align to TRBD1. TRBV23-1 falls under the ORF class, with uncertain function. CDR3 length: 17 amino acids. Germline trimming cut 6 bases from V and 0 bases from J; bases unmatched to any gene: 10. The CDR3 is CASRRQGFPATNEKLFF. CDR3 DNA sequence: TGCGCCAGCAGGAGACAGGGATTCCCTGCAACTAATGAAAAACTGTTTTTT.

The rearrangement joins TRBV6-5 to TRBJ2-1; 9 bases map to TRBD1. The length of the CDR3 is 15 residues. The junction had 9 bases not matched to a gene; V was cut back by 6 bases and J by 6 bases. The germline V gene has CDR1 MNHEY and CDR2 SVGAGI. CDR3 protein: CASRTTGGTRNEQFF. CDR3 DNA: TGTGCCAGCAGAACGACAGGGGGGACACGCAATGAGCAGTTCTTC.

The chain uses TRBV7-2 and TRBJ2-1; maybe TRBD2 (6 bases). CDR1 and CDR2 from the germline V gene are SGHTA and FQGNSA. The ends were cut back, 0 bases at V and 6 bases at J, with 12 bases in the middle. The CDR3 loop spans 15 amino acids. CDR3 sequence (DNA): TGTGCCAGCAGCTTAGCGGGCGGGAAGGCCAATGAGCAGTTCTTC. Its protein is CASSLAGGKANEQFF.

Only one count was recorded for this clone. The chain recombines TRBV19 with TRBJ2-5, with D maybe TRBD1 (6 bases). This CDR3 comprises 14 residues. V shed 9 bases and J shed 5 bases, with 19 bases lying between them. CDR1 and CDR2 from the germline V gene are LNHDA and SQIVND (reference sequence). As DNA, the CDR3 is TGTGCCAGCACCCCCGGGACACCCGGGGAGACCCAGTACTTC. This codes for CASTPGTPGETQYF. The full variable domain, rest sourced from reference TRBV19 and TRBJ2-5, is DGGITQSPKYLFRKEGQNVTLSCEQNLNHDAMYWYRQDPGQGLRLIYYSQIVNDFQKGDIAEGYSVSREKKESFPLTVTSAQKNPTAFYLCASTPGTPGETQYFGPGTRLLVL.

This clone was observed a few times. This CDR3 reads CASSRWDRSNEKLFF. CDR3 nucleotide sequence: TGTGCCAGTAGTCGGTGGGACAGGAGTAATGAAAAACTGTTTTTT. The chain combines TRBV19 with TRBJ1-4; 8 bases fit TRBD1. Germline assignment: CDR1 LNHDA and CDR2 SQIVND (reference sequence). The CDR3 consists of 15 residues. V lost 5 bases to trimming and J lost 4 bases; unmatched junction nucleotides: 6.

The chain links TRBV10-3 to TRBJ2-1; TRBD2 agrees at 8 bases. The CDR3 has 15 residues. From germline, CDR1 is ENHRY and CDR2 SYGVKD. V lost 5 bases and J lost 9; bases outside the gene matches: 12. CDR3 protein: CAISPGTSFYGEQFF. CDR3 DNA: TGTGCCATCAGTCCCGGGACTAGTTTCTATGGTGAGCAGTTCTTC.

The chain combines TRBV7-9 with TRBJ2-6; the D gene is possibly TRBD2 (6 bases). Germline CDR1 and CDR2: SEHNR and FQNEAQ (reference sequence). CDR3 length: 14 amino acids. Trimming removed 4 bases from V and 4 bases from J, with 8 bases in between. CDR3 sequence (DNA): TGTGCCAGCAGCTCCCGGGGGGGGGCCAACGTCCTGACTTTC. Translated, it gives CASSSRGGANVLTF. Using reference TRBV7-9 and TRBJ2-6 for the parts outside the CDR3, the full variable domain is DTGVSQNPRHKITKRGQNVTFRCDPISEHNRLYWYRQTLGQGPEFLTYFQNEAQLEKSRLLSDRFSAERPKGSFSTLEIQRTEQGDSAMYLCASSSRGGANVLTFGAGSRLTVL.

The chain is built from TRBV10-3 and TRBJ2-5; 14 nucleotides align to TRBD2. Germline CDR1 is ENHRY and CDR2 is SYGVKD. This CDR3 spans 15 amino acids. The trim removed 6 bases at V and 3 bases at J, leaving 3 bases unmatched. As DNA, the CDR3 is TGTGCCATCAGGGGGACTAGCGGGAGAAAAGAGACCCAGTACTTC. This gives the protein CAIRGTSGRKETQYF.

The chain employs TRBV2 and TRBJ2-3; 9 bases line up with TRBD1. The CDR3 is made up of 15 amino acids. Trimming cost V 3 bases and J 5 bases; bases outside gene matches: 6. The germline V gene has CDR1 SNHLY and CDR2 FYNNEI. The CDR3 loop reads CASSEQGQGGDTQYF. The CDR3 DNA reads as TGTGCCAGCAGTGAGCAGGGACAGGGAGGAGATACGCAGTATTTT.

This chain connects TRBV3-1 (or the pseudogene TRBV3-2) to TRBJ1-4; possibly TRBD1 for D (6 bases). Trimming stripped 3 bases from V and 4 bases from J, with 15 bases between. CDR1 is LGHDT and CDR2 is YNNKEL in the germline V gene (reference sequence). This CDR3 comprises 16 residues. The CDR3: CASSQVGGGGNEKLFF. In DNA form, the CDR3 reads TGTGCCAGCAGCCAGGTCGGAGGGGGGGGTAATGAAAAACTGTTTTTT.

This chain uses TRBV6-5 with TRBJ1-5, with 12 positions matching TRBD1. J gave up 3 bases and V 7 bases, and 4 bases lay outside the gene matches. There are 15 residues in the CDR3. The germline gives CDR1 MNHEY, CDR2 SVGAGI. The chain's CDR3 is CASNLGQGANQPQHF. The CDR3 nucleotides read TGTGCCAGCAATCTGGGACAGGGGGCCAATCAGCCCCAGCATTTT.

This chain joins TRBV6-4 and TRBJ2-1; the match to TRBD1 covers 10 bases. The V and J ends lost 5 bases and 4 bases, in that order; junction bases with no gene match: 8. Germline-derived CDR1 and CDR2 are MRHNA and SNTAGT. This CDR3 has 16 amino acids. CDR3: CASSLTPGQGYNEQFF. Written as DNA, the CDR3 is TGTGCCAGCAGTTTAACCCCGGGACAGGGGTACAATGAGCAGTTCTTC.

The J gene is TRBJ2-1, the V gene TRBV5-1; D possibly corresponds to TRBD2 (7 bases). Germline loops: CDR1 SGHRS, CDR2 YFSETQ. Trimming pared 0 bases from V and 5 bases from J, leaving 15 bases between. This CDR3 region has 16 residues. Here the CDR3 DNA reads TGCGCCAGCAGCTTGGTCGGTACAGGGAGGGACAATGAGCAGTTCTTC. This encodes CASSLVGTGRDNEQFF. Drawing the rest from reference TRBV5-1 and TRBJ2-1, the complete variable domain is KAGVTQTPRYLIKTRGQQVTLSCSPISGHRSVSWYQQTPGQGLQFLFEYFSETQRNKGNFPGRFSGRQFSNSRSEMNVSTLELGDSALYLCASSLVGTGRDNEQFFGPGTRLTVL.

In its sample, this clone was seen once. The chain carries TRBV29-1 and TRBJ1-2; TRBD1 might be the D (5 bases). The CDR3 is made up of 12 amino acids. V lost 6 bases and J lost 3, with 11 bases in between. The V gene's germline CDR1 is SQVTM and CDR2 ANQGSEA. CDR3 DNA: TGCAGCGTCGCCTGGGGGGACTATGGCTACACCTTC. This sequence encodes CSVAWGDYGYTF.

The V gene is TRBV11-2, the J gene TRBJ1-4, with TRBD1 identical over 11 bases. Germline trimming cut 3 bases from V and 8 bases from J; bases unmatched to any gene: 5. This CDR3 is built from 15 residues. Germline V CDR1 and CDR2: SGHAT, FQNNGV. This CDR3 is CASSLGTGGWEKLFF. CDR3 bases: TGTGCCAGCAGCTTGGGGACAGGGGGATGGGAAAAACTGTTTTTT.

This clone turned up a few times. The genes are TRBV7-3 and TRBJ2-3; D ambiguous. This CDR3 is 13 amino acids long. Trimming removed 4 bases from V and 2 bases from J, with 7 bases in between. Germline CDR1 and CDR2: SGHTA and FQGTGA. Here the CDR3 reads CASSSSVTDTQYF. DNA for the CDR3: TGTGCCAGCAGCTCGTCGGTCACAGATACGCAGTATTTT.

This clone showed up just a few times. The V call is TRBV10-2, the J call TRBJ1-2; 12 positions match TRBD1. V lost 0 bases and J lost 10; bases outside the gene matches: 3. The CDR3 sequence is 14 residues long. Per the germline V gene, CDR1 is WSHSY and CDR2 is SAAADI. The CDR3 here is CASSESGTGGFYTF. CDR3 coding DNA: TGCGCCAGCAGTGAGTCGGGGACAGGGGGCTTCTACACCTTC.